This T cell receptor (beta chain) was found in a study of cytomegalovirus exposure and HLA in healthy donors (dated by TCRdb to about 2017). Study-wide context: In an earlier analysis of under 750 of the donors, 250 to 350 Gb of sequence data and roughly 100 million unique TCR beta sequences from about 179 million T cells were reported. Roughly 300 gigabases of sequencing data and around 88 million unique TCR sequences made up an early release that covered over 550 HLA-typed donors. Of the roughly 410 genotyped donors, approximately 80% were placed in the genetic ancestry cluster associated with self-reported Caucasian donors. The study was designed to test whether signatures of past pathogen exposure could be identified by cataloging public T cell receptors. The T cell repertoires of around 730 subjects were profiled by immunosequencing and related to cytomegalovirus serostatus. In addition to the first cohort of hundreds of subjects, a separate validation cohort of 120 different subjects was used. To predict cytomegalovirus infection status, the study combined high-throughput TCR immunosequencing, statistical association of individual TCRs with disease status, and machine learning. In a later analysis, previously published TCR beta repertoires from about 670 donors were re-analyzed and high-resolution HLA genotyping was added so that TCR occurrence patterns could be studied. In the later analysis, no new phenotypic data were used to find candidate immune exposures; instead, reliance was placed on TCR beta sequences and their occurrence across donors. To decide whether each TCR beta V gene segment behaved as functional or pseudogenic, an earlier analysis of several hundred of the donors relied on high-throughput TCR beta sequencing. Alongside the repertoire data, information on donor age, sex, ethnicity and CMV serostatus was compiled. A later genetic analysis took genome-wide SNP genotypes for 398 of the 666 donors and used that subset as a discovery cohort. All discovery cohort repertoires had been generated using a single sequencing platform. Class I and class II HLA loci were covered by the typing at four-digit resolution. Typing coverage differed by locus: A, B, C, DRB1 and DQB1 were typed in roughly 620-630 donors, DQA1 in approximately 520, DPA1 in nearly 610, and DPB1 in roughly 450. Because of strong linkage in the cohort, roughly five DR-DQ haplotypes were treated as single units for association and clustering. On average, roughly 250,000 unique TCR beta nucleotide sequences were sequenced per donor among a few hundred genotyped donors of the cohort, with roughly 18% of those sequences being non-productive.

Library prep was done by the immunoSEQ multiplex PCR assay. The multiplex PCR relied on a mix of 60 forward primers for TCR Vbeta segments and 13 reverse primers for TCR Jbeta segments. Amplification of the CDR3 region of rearranged TCR beta genes was performed with a multiplex PCR assay on genomic DNA. The amplified TCR beta libraries were sequenced on the Illumina HiSeq System as 87-base-pair reads. On the authors' methods: In a later analysis, about 80 million unique TCR beta chains were counted across the approximately 670 repertoires, and about 10 million of these chains were shared by at least two donors. To remove PCR and sequencing errors, raw reads were error-corrected and collapsed into unique sequences using a nearest-neighbor algorithm that merged closely related sequences. V, D and J gene segments were assigned by aligning CDR3 sequences to IMGT reference sequences. For a sequence to be retained, at least a six-nucleotide match to both a V gene segment and a J gene segment was required. Rearrangements were called productive when the CDR3 lacked stop codons and stayed in frame with V and J; all others were non-productive. Following IMGT convention, CDR3 was defined as the stretch from the second conserved V-encoded cysteine to the conserved J-encoded phenylalanine. The earlier analysis of about 610 of the donors excluded sequences that lacked an unambiguous match to a single V gene segment. An earlier analysis of a few hundred of the donors classified V segments as functional when productive rearrangements were above 56.7% and as segregating when the standard deviation between donors was above 5%. A statistical classification framework was developed to diagnose cytomegalovirus status using the catalog of TCR beta chain sequences. V and J gene assignment, in a later analysis, came from comparing TCR nucleotide sequences with IMGT/GENE-DB human TR gene sequences. Using the TCRdist pipeline, a later analysis assigned CDR3 sequences along with most-parsimonious VDJ recombination scenarios. In a later analysis, each TCR beta chain was defined by its CDR3 amino acid sequence together with its V-gene family, and reads lacking a unique V-gene family were excluded. To address suspected cross-contamination and a sequencing artifact, a later analysis removed 592 highly shared, low-generation-probability nucleotide sequences. In a later analysis, a clonal expansion index for each public chain was calculated from normalized within-repertoire ranks of inferred template counts. A later analysis computed generation probabilities with a VDJ recombination model fitted to out-of-frame rearrangements, and checked the results against IGoR. A later analysis scored TCR-TCR, TCR-HLA and TCR-CMV co-occurrence with hypergeometric tests, applying a repertoire-size bias correction to TCR pairs. A later analysis estimated false discovery rates by permuting HLA or CMV assignments 20 times. In a later analysis, co-occurring TCRs were grouped with DBSCAN, and TCRdist sequence similarity was added when clustering was performed within HLA-allele-positive subsets. Repertoires with fewer than 30,000 or more than 120,000 public chains were left out of co-occurrence clustering, as were five repertoires with anomalous nucleotide sharing. Entries here come from immuneACCESS through TCRdb and include only in-frame sequences with V and J called. Some clones fail to appear in such tables; in the studies checked, an unresolved V gene covers under half of the shortfall, and the cause of the remainder is unknown. D and trimming come from the DNA, and the V and J calls and clone size come from that table. The sample table contains some 150,000 clones; only one count was recorded for approximately 79% of them. Together, the top ten hold 1.2% of the sample.

General conclusions and limits of the study: Because HLA typing was missing for some donors at each locus, association tests included only the typed subset. Because the 87-base-pair reads could not distinguish some IMGT-functional V segments, including TRBV6-2 and TRBV6-3, those segments were excluded. The presence/absence analyses assumed that sequencing depth was roughly uniform across donors, and that assumption may not be true. Specific HLA alleles were associated with 16,951 TCR beta sequences at a false discovery rate of 0.05 in a later analysis. Linkage disequilibrium might explain the correlated functional status among segregating V segments, but an unknown experimental factor could not be ruled out. A later analysis found that HLA-associated TCR beta chains were more clonally expanded and had lower generation probabilities than equally common non-associated chains. A cluster of highly shared sequence variants was judged likely to be a technical artifact of the sequencing pipeline. When HLA alleles, especially DR and DQ, strongly co-occurred, attributing TCR associations to individual alleles was difficult. Compared with the approximately 600-donor mean, donors in an Asian-associated ancestry cluster had fewer N-insertions in productive TCRs, according to a later genetic analysis. The study listed 150 to 200 TCR beta chains as associated with cytomegalovirus. Several of the top co-occurrence clusters appeared to be linked to parvovirus B19, influenza, CMV and Epstein-Barr virus, according to a later analysis. According to the authors, the approach could potentially be generalized to other disease states and immunological phenotypes. V-gene and J-gene trimming of TCR beta chains was associated with a missense DCLRE1C variant in a later genetic analysis, and the association was replicated in an independent cohort. The classifier was reported to diagnose cytomegalovirus status with high specificity and sensitivity in both the original and validation cohorts. Broadly in line with IMGT annotations, most TCR beta V segments showed up in productive rearrangements about 87% or about 30% of the time in an earlier analysis of 450 to 750 of the donors. Only TCR beta chains were sequenced in this cohort, and the absence of alpha or paired-chain data limited detectable features. According to a later analysis, TCR association rates differed among HLA loci, with DRB1 alleles showing the most associated TCRs and HLA-C alleles showing the fewest. Most CMV-associated TCR beta chains appeared to be HLA-restricted in a later analysis, and the HLA associations seemed to be driven largely by CMV exposure. Across donors, most TCR sequences were observed very rarely, whereas some public TCRs were present in many individuals. CMV serostatus was the only immune exposure information available for the cohort. In vitro tests confirmed that a few of the cytomegalovirus-associated TCR beta chains recognize cytomegalovirus antigens. Some 15 rarely observed V segments, including chromosome 9 orphons, were excluded from the earlier analysis of several hundred of the donors because counts were too low. A further reported finding was that TCR beta sequences accurately predicted the HLA-A and HLA-B alleles for most subjects in the first cohort.

CDR3 length: 15 amino acids, cysteine to phenylalanine. CDR3 DNA only is kept here, 45 bases in frame from base 1. V loses 4 bases, J loses 3 bases, and the germline ends lie 16 bases apart. The germline V gene supplies CDR1 SGHRS and CDR2 YFSETQ. The cohort comprised some 680 healthy bone marrow donors. At the time of sampling, all cohort members were nominally healthy, though unrecorded immune exposures were likely present. The donor was CMV seronegative and belonged to the group of over 300 seronegative cohort members. Every donor gave a peripheral blood sample, and the peripheral blood mononuclear cells from that sample were used for TCR beta sequencing. The Qiagen DNeasy Blood Extraction Kit was used to extract genomic DNA from the blood cell samples. In regard to this clone: What this receptor recognizes is not known. Base qualities are not provided; no much larger clone lies one nucleotide away.

Sequenced input: PBMCs. The sequence was collected from a female donor in good health and CMV-seronegative. The chain is made from TRBV5-1 and TRBJ1-1, with the D segment identity uncertain. Here the CDR3 is given as CASSIRDPRDTEAFF. In nucleotide form, the sequence is TGCGCCAGCAGCATCCGGGATCCAAGGGACACTGAAGCTTTCTTT.